Listed below are T cell receptor beta chains from one sample, sequenced in a study of T cell responses to AZD1222 COVID-19 vaccine. Profiling relied on immunoSEQ multiplex PCR, and the TCRdb table lists in-frame clones only, not all of them. The data contain 150,000 to 200,000 clones, over 80% of them singletons. The source was peripheral blood, collected on day 0 of MenACWY control vaccination. Every receptor here comes from an adult in good health. Each CDR3 is given with its conserved first and last residue. The D gene is left open where the match is weak.

TRBJ1-1 | TRBV30 | - | TGTGCCTGGAGTCGGGCCGGGTCTGGGGACACTGAAGCTTTCTTT | CAWSRAGSGDTEAFF
TRBJ2-3 | TRBV28 | TRBD2 | TGTGCCAGCAGTACTAGCGGGGGGGCAGTAGATACGCAGTATTTT | CASSTSGGAVDTQYF
TRBJ2-3 | TRBV5-4 | TRBD2 | TGTGCCAGCAGCAAGATGGGACTAGCGGGATACACAGATACGCAGTATTTT | CASSKMGLAGYTDTQYF
TRBJ2-7 | TRBV5-5 | - | TGTGCCAGCAGCCCGGGGACTCCCAGCAACGAGCAGTACTTC | CASSPGTPSNEQYF
TRBJ2-7 | TRBV2 | TRBD2 | TGTGCCATCCTTAGCGGGGGGCAAACCTACGAGCAGTACTTC | CAILSGGQTYEQYF
TRBJ2-7 | TRBV4-3 | TRBD2 | TGCGCCAGCAGCCAAGATTCGACTAGCCACTACTACGAGCAGTACTTC | CASSQDSTSHYYEQYF
TRBJ1-2 | TRBV3-1/TRBV3-2 | - | TGTGCCAGCAGCCAAGATGGCCGGCTCTATGGCTACACCTTC | CASSQDGRLYGYTF
TRBJ1-2 | TRBV7-2 | TRBD1 | TGTGCCAGCAGCGCCCCTGGGCAGGGGGCAGGTGGCTACACCTTC | CASSAPGQGAGGYTF
TRBJ2-7 | TRBV23-1 | TRBD1 | TGCGCCAGCAGTCTGCGGGGGACAGGGATCTCCTACGAGCAGTACTTC | CASSLRGTGISYEQYF
TRBJ2-1 | TRBV7-9 | TRBD2 | TGTGCCAGCAGCCAGACTAGCGGGGACAATGAGCAGTTCTTC | CASSQTSGDNEQFF
TRBJ1-1 | TRBV5-4 | - | TGTGCCAGCGGACCATTTCCCGACACTGAAGCTTTCTTT | CASGPFPDTEAFF
TRBJ2-7 | TRBV19 | - | TGTGCCAGTAGGCTGAAAATAGGCAGCTCCTACGAGCAGTACTTC | CASRLKIGSSYEQYF
TRBJ2-7 | TRBV30 | - | TGTGCCTGGAGTGTTGCGCACGAGCAGTACTTC | CAWSVAHEQYF
TRBJ1-1 | TRBV7-2 | - | TGTGCCAGCAGCTTAGGGGGGGGTGGCTACACTGAAGCTTTCTTT | CASSLGGGGYTEAFF
TRBJ2-3 | TRBV2 | TRBD2 | TGTGCCAGCAACCTAGCGGGAGGGCTGATAGATACGCAGTATTTT | CASNLAGGLIDTQYF
TRBJ2-3 | TRBV4-3 | TRBD1 | TGCGCCAGCAGCCAAGATAACAGGGGGCTCTCAGATACGCAGTATTTT | CASSQDNRGLSDTQYF
TRBJ2-1 | TRBV3-1/TRBV3-2 | TRBD2 | TGTGCCAGCAGCCAAGATTCGAGCGGGAGTTTATTCTTC | CASSQDSSGSLFF